This entry concerns a single TCR beta chain. No antigen is known for it. The PCR made use of 60 Vbeta and 13 Jbeta primers. Generated by immunoSEQ multiplex PCR, the TCRdb table keeps only in-frame clones and is missing some. The sample has under 200,000 clones, about 86% seen once. The sample originates from a study of cytomegalovirus exposure and HLA in healthy donors. Study-wide results and caveats: When presence/absence was analysed, sequencing depth was taken to be roughly uniform across donors.

Trimming took 3 bases from V and 3 from J; bases not matched to a gene: 12. CDR3 size: 17 residues. The germline V gene encodes CDR1 MGHRA and CDR2 YSYEKL. The receptor was isolated from a woman younger than 35 in good health and CMV-seronegative. This chain links TRBV4-1 with TRBJ2-5; 8 nucleotides match TRBD2. The material sequenced was PBMCs. The chain's CDR3 is CASSHEGVAGKKETQYF. The CDR3 region has the DNA TGCGCCAGCAGCCATGAAGGGGTAGCGGGAAAGAAAGAGACCCAGTACTTC.